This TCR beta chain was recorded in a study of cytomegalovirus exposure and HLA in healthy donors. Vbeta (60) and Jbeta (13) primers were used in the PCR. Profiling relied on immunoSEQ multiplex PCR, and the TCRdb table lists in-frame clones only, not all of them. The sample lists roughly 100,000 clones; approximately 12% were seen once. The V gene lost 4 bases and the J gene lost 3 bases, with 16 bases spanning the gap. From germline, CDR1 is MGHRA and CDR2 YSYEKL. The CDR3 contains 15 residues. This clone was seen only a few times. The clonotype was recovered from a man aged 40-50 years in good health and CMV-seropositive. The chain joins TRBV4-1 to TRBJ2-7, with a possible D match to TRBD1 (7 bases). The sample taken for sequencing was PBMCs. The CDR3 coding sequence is TGCGCCAGCAGCCCGCTCCAGGGGGGAGGCTACGAGCAGTACTTC. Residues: CASSPLQGGGYEQYF.